This is a list of T cell receptor beta chains from one sample in a study of shared clonotypes between healthy human individuals. The method was immunoSEQ multiplex PCR; TCRdb's version includes in-frame clones alone and lacks a portion of them. Of millions of clones in the sample, 85% to 95% were seen once. Input material: naive CD8+ T cells from PBMCs. These receptors were collected from a man between 18 and 29 years old in good health. Some clones in this sample may be carry-over from other donors' samples. The CDR3 runs from the conserved cysteine through the conserved F or W. D genes are given only for firm matches. Size is omitted from some rows. Given values are once, few, many or a class for expanded clones.

clone size: NA
D gene: TRBD1
V gene: TRBV19
J gene: TRBJ2-7
CDR3 protein: CASSIGGQGSYEQYF
CDR3 DNA: TGTGCCAGTAGTATAGGGGGACAGGGGTCCTACGAGCAGTACTTC

clone size: NA
D gene: NA
V gene: TRBV7-9
J gene: TRBJ1-2
CDR3 protein: CASSLAGHPYGYTF
CDR3 DNA: TGTGCCAGCAGCTTGGCGGGACATCCCTATGGCTACACCTTC

clone size: NA
D gene: NA
V gene: TRBV2
J gene: TRBJ1-1
CDR3 protein: CASRIRVTNTEAFF
CDR3 DNA: TGTGCCAGCAGGATCCGGGTTACGAACACTGAAGCTTTCTTT

clone size: NA
D gene: TRBD2
V gene: TRBV9
J gene: TRBJ2-5
CDR3 protein: CASSAGTSGREETQYF
CDR3 DNA: TGTGCCAGCAGCGCAGGGACTAGCGGGCGGGAAGAGACCCAGTACTTC

clone size: NA
D gene: NA
V gene: TRBV11-2
J gene: TRBJ2-7
CDR3 protein: CASSPYVSYEQYF
CDR3 DNA: TGTGCCAGCAGCCCATACGTCTCCTACGAGCAGTACTTC

clone size: NA
D gene: NA
V gene: TRBV16
J gene: TRBJ2-7
CDR3 protein: CASSPTYEQYF
CDR3 DNA: TGTGCCAGCAGCCCCACCTACGAGCAGTACTTC

clone size: NA
D gene: TRBD1
V gene: TRBV4-2
J gene: TRBJ1-2
CDR3 protein: CASRQGGYGYTF
CDR3 DNA: TGTGCCAGCAGGCAGGGGGGGTATGGCTACACCTTC

clone size: NA
D gene: NA
V gene: TRBV13
J gene: TRBJ1-1
CDR3 protein: CASSAHRDGTEAFF
CDR3 DNA: TGTGCCAGCAGCGCCCACAGGGACGGCACTGAAGCTTTCTTT

clone size: once
D gene: NA
V gene: TRBV5-1
J gene: TRBJ1-1
CDR3 protein: CASKRSGMNTEAFF
CDR3 DNA: TGCGCCAGCAAACGATCGGGTATGAACACTGAAGCTTTCTTT

clone size: NA
D gene: TRBD1
V gene: TRBV19
J gene: TRBJ2-7
CDR3 protein: CATRGTGFSEQYF
CDR3 DNA: TGTGCCACCCGTGGGACAGGGTTCTCCGAGCAGTACTTC

clone size: NA
D gene: NA
V gene: TRBV11-3
J gene: TRBJ1-4
CDR3 protein: CASSESKGVFF
CDR3 DNA: TGTGCCAGCAGCGAGAGTAAGGGGGTGTTTTTT

clone size: NA
D gene: NA
V gene: TRBV29-1
J gene: TRBJ2-7
CDR3 protein: CSVSYSGGSGDEQYF
CDR3 DNA: TGCAGCGTTTCGTACTCGGGTGGATCGGGAGACGAGCAGTACTTC

clone size: NA
D gene: TRBD2
V gene: TRBV4-2
J gene: TRBJ2-1
CDR3 protein: CASSQGGTRGGRASYEQFF
CDR3 DNA: TGTGCCAGCAGCCAAGGGGGGACCCGGGGAGGGAGGGCCTCATATGAGCAGTTCTTC

clone size: NA
D gene: NA
V gene: TRBV27
J gene: TRBJ2-7
CDR3 protein: CASSFVLGNEQYF
CDR3 DNA: TGTGCCAGCAGCTTCGTGCTGGGAAACGAGCAGTACTTC

clone size: NA
D gene: NA
V gene: TRBV2
J gene: TRBJ2-1
CDR3 protein: CASSDWQEQFF
CDR3 DNA: TGTGCCAGCAGTGATTGGCAGGAGCAGTTCTTC

clone size: NA
D gene: TRBD1
V gene: TRBV5-1
J gene: TRBJ1-1
CDR3 protein: CASRYDRGGTEAFF
CDR3 DNA: TGCGCCAGCAGATACGACAGGGGGGGCACTGAAGCTTTCTTT

clone size: NA
D gene: NA
V gene: TRBV11-3
J gene: TRBJ2-1
CDR3 protein: CTSSITKSSYNEQFF
CDR3 DNA: TGTACCAGCAGCATAACAAAGAGCTCCTACAATGAGCAGTTCTTC

clone size: NA
D gene: TRBD2
V gene: TRBV7-9
J gene: TRBJ2-1
CDR3 protein: CASSPPGGSSYNEQFF
CDR3 DNA: TGTGCCAGCAGCCCCCCCGGGGGGAGCTCCTACAATGAGCAGTTCTTC

clone size: NA
D gene: TRBD2
V gene: TRBV7-3
J gene: TRBJ2-7
CDR3 protein: CASSILAVGSYEQYF
CDR3 DNA: TGTGCCAGCAGCATACTAGCGGTGGGCTCCTACGAGCAGTACTTC

clone size: NA
D gene: NA
V gene: TRBV27
J gene: TRBJ1-5
CDR3 protein: CASSFGNSNQPQHF
CDR3 DNA: TGTGCCAGCAGTTTTGGAAATAGCAATCAGCCCCAGCATTTT